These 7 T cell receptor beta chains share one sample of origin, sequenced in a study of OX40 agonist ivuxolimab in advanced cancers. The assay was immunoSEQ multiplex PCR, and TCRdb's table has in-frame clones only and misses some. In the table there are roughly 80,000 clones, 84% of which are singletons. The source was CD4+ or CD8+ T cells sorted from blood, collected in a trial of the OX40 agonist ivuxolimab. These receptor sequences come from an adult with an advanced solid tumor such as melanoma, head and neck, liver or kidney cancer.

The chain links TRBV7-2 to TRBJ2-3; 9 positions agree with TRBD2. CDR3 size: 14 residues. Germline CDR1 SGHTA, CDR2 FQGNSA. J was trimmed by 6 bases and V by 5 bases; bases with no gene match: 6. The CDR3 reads CASSDSGGRDTQYF. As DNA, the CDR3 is TGTGCCAGCAGCGATAGCGGGGGACGTGATACGCAGTATTTT.

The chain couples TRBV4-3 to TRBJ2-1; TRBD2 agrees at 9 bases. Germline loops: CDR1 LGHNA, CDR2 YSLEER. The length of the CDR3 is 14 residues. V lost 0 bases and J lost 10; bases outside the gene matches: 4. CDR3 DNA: TGCGCCAGCAGCCAAGATGCGGGGGGGCGCGAGCAGTTCTTC. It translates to CASSQDAGGREQFF.

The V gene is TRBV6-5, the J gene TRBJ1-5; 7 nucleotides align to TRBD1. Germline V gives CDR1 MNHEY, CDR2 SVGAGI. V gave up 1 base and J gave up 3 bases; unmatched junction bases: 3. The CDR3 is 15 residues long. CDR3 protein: CASSYYRGYNQPQHF. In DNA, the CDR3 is TGTGCCAGCAGTTACTACAGGGGATACAATCAGCCCCAGCATTTT.

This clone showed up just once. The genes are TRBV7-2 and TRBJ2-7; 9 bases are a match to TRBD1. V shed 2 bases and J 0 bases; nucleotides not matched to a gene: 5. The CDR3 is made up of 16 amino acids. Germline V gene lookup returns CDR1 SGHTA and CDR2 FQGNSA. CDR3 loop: CASSLPGTGLSYEQYF. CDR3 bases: TGTGCCAGCAGCTTACCCGGGACAGGGCTCTCCTACGAGCAGTACTTC.

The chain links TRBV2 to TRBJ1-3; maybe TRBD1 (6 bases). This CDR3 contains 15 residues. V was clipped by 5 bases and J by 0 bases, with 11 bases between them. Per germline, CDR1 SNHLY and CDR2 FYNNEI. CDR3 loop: CASSYRVSSGNTIYF. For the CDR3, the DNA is TGTGCCAGCAGTTACAGGGTTAGCTCTGGAAACACCATATATTTT.

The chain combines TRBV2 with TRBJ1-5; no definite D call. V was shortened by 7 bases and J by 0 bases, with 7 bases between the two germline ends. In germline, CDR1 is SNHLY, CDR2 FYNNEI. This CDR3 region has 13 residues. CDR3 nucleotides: TGTGCCAGCAAGATGAGTAGCAATCAGCCCCAGCATTTT. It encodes CASKMSSNQPQHF. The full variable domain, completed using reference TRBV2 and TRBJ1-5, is EPEVTQTPSHQVTQMGQEVILRCVPISNHLYFYWYRQILGQKVEFLVSFYNNEISEKSEIFDDQFSVERPDGSNFTLKIRSTKLEDSAMYFCASKMSSNQPQHFGDGTRLSIL.

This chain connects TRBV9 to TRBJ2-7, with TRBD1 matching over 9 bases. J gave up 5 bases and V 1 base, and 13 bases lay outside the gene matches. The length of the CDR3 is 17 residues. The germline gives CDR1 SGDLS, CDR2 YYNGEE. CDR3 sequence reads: CASSVPTPGQGSHEQYF. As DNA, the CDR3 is TGTGCCAGCAGCGTACCGACTCCGGGACAGGGTTCCCACGAGCAGTACTTC.